A single sample gave rise to the 24 T cell receptor beta chains below, sequenced in a study of identical twins (TCRdb year 2016). Receptor amplification or capture employed 5' RACE. The run used an Illumina HiSeq 2000. TCRdb reprocessed the public reads (quality trimming at Q25 with fastp, clone calling with MiXCR) and kept in-frame beta chains. CDR3 protein duplicates are merged, each entry listing the most common genes and DNA. The sample data list about 500,000 distinct CDR3 sequences, and 13% to 15% of these were observed just once. The ten largest clones take up approximately 0.98% of the sample. This same sample was also taken into another study, of yellow fever vaccine responses in identical twins.

The specimen was CD4+ T cells sorted from blood. The receptors were sampled from a woman younger than 30 in good health.

This clonotype has more than one count but fewer than ten. The chain recombines TRBV3-1 with TRBJ2-1, with unresolved D. Germline loops: CDR1 LGHDT, CDR2 YNNKEL (reference sequence). The CDR3 extends over 12 amino acids. With 2 bases removed from V and 11 bases from J, the gap between germline ends came to 10 bases. The CDR3 bases are TGTGCCAGCAGCCAAACAACGAGACAGCAGTTCTTC. Protein product: CASSQTTRQQFF.

The chain combines TRBV3-1 with TRBJ2-1, with TRBD1 matching over 7 bases. Per the germline V gene, CDR1 is LGHDT and CDR2 is YNNKEL (reference sequence). The V segment lost 4 bases and the J segment 8 bases; nucleotides outside the gene matches: 5. The CDR3 contains 13 residues. CDR3 bases: TGTGCCAGCAGCCCACCCGGACAGGATGAGCAGTTCTTC. Its protein product is CASSPPGQDEQFF.

The table lists this clonotype with a few counts. The chain employs TRBV6-1 and TRBJ1-1, with D uncertain. CDR1 MNHNS and CDR2 SASEGT come from the germline V gene. This CDR3 spans 13 amino acids. V was cut by 6 bases and J by 2 bases, with 10 bases left in between. The CDR3 DNA reads TGTGCCAGCAGGACTTGGGGAAACACTGAAGCTTTCTTT. It yields the protein CASRTWGNTEAFF.

This chain uses TRBV7-9 with TRBJ2-3; unclear D gene. CDR3 length equals 13 residues. Germline CDR1 reads SEHNR; CDR2 reads FQNEAQ (reference sequence). Trimming cost V 5 bases and J 2 bases, with 8 bases left between them. DNA for the CDR3: TGTGCCAGCAGCACTCCCCCCACAGATACGCAGTATTTT. As protein: CASSTPPTDTQYF.

The V call is TRBV5-1, the J call TRBJ2-7; 7 positions match TRBD2. Germline CDR1 SGHRS, CDR2 YFSETQ. CDR3 size: 15 residues. Germline trimming cut 1 base from V and 3 bases from J; bases unmatched to any gene: 7. This CDR3 reads CASSLRRERYYEQYF. The CDR3 nucleotides are TGCGCCAGCAGCTTGCGGCGGGAGAGGTACTACGAGCAGTACTTC.

The chain uses TRBV5-6 and TRBJ2-1; 10 bases are a match to TRBD2. Germline trimming cut 0 bases from V and 10 bases from J; bases unmatched to any gene: 1. The germline V gene encodes CDR1 SGHDT and CDR2 YYEEEE. The CDR3 is 13 residues long. CDR3 coding DNA: TGTGCCAGCAGCTTGGTTAGCGGGGGGGAGCAGTTCTTC. This sequence encodes CASSLVSGGEQFF.

The rearrangement joins TRBV30 to TRBJ2-7; D not resolved. Trimming stripped 2 bases from V and 4 bases from J, with 6 bases between. Germline CDR1 and CDR2: GTSNPN and SVGIG (reference sequence). The CDR3 has 11 residues. CDR3 nucleotide sequence: TGTGCCTGGAGTCCGTCTTACGAGCAGTACTTC. Residues: CAWSPSYEQYF.

The chain carries TRBV5-5 and TRBJ2-3; D is undetermined. CDR1 and CDR2 from the germline V gene are SGHKS and YYEKEE (reference sequence). The CDR3 has 15 amino acids. V lost 3 bases and J lost 2, with 13 bases in between. The CDR3, as DNA: TGTGCCAGCAGCTCCCCTATGGGCACCACAGATACGCAGTATTTT. Translating it yields CASSSPMGTTDTQYF.

This sequence joins TRBV5-1 and TRBJ2-5; no reliable D call. The CDR3 consists of 13 residues. With 1 base removed from V and 5 bases from J, the gap between germline ends came to 9 bases. From germline, CDR1 is SGHRS and CDR2 YFSETQ. The CDR3 DNA is TGCGCCAGCAGCTTGAATCTGGGGGAGACCCAGTACTTC. This gives the protein CASSLNLGETQYF.

This clonotype was counted only a few times. DNA of the CDR3: TGTGCCAGCAGCTTAGTTAAGGGGATAGGGAACATTCAGTACTTC. Protein sequence: CASSLVKGIGNIQYF. The rearrangement uses TRBV11-2 and TRBJ2-4, with D possibly being TRBD1 (5 bases). This CDR3 is 15 amino acids long. Germline V gene lookup returns CDR1 SGHAT and CDR2 FQNNGV. Deletions cut 1 base from V and 7 bases from J, with 14 bases between. The full variable domain, rest sourced from reference TRBV11-2 and TRBJ2-4, is EAGVAQSPRYKIIEKRQSVAFWCNPISGHATLYWYQQILGQGPKLLIQFQNNGVVDDSQLPKDRFSAERLKGVDSTLKIQPAKLEDSAVYLCASSLVKGIGNIQYFGAGTRLSVL.

The rearrangement joins TRBV20-1 to TRBJ1-1, with D uncertain. Germline V gene lookup returns CDR1 DFQATT and CDR2 SNEGSKA (reference sequence). V lost 3 bases and J 7 bases, leaving 9 bases between the germline ends. The CDR3 consists of 11 residues. DNA of the CDR3: TGCAGTGCTAGGACAACCGTTGAAGCTTTCTTT. This sequence encodes CSARTTVEAFF.

This clonotype was counted between two and nine times. The chain carries TRBV5-1 and TRBJ2-1; no clear D. With 2 bases removed from V and 4 bases from J, the gap between germline ends came to 10 bases. CDR3 length equals 14 residues. Germline V gives CDR1 SGHRS, CDR2 YFSETQ. The DNA of the CDR3 is TGCGCCAGCAGCTTTAGGTCAGGTTACAATGAGCAGTTCTTC. Translation gives CASSFRSGYNEQFF.

This clonotype was seen many times. The V call is TRBV27, the J call TRBJ2-3; no definite D call. The CDR3 runs 13 residues. Trimming took 2 bases from V and 5 from J, leaving 8 bases between them. In germline, CDR1 is MNHEY, CDR2 SMNVEV (reference sequence). CDR3 loop: CASSLVGKDTQYF. The CDR3 DNA follows: TGTGCCAGCAGTTTAGTGGGGAAAGATACGCAGTATTTT.

This clonotype appeared many times. The gene calls are TRBV12-3 or TRBV12-4 and TRBJ1-2; 9 bases are a match to TRBD1. Unmatched junction bases numbered 7, after V lost 3 bases and J lost 8 bases. The CDR3 extends over 14 amino acids. CDR3 coding DNA: TGTGCCAGCAGTTTTGTACAGGGGGCGTGGGGCTACACCTTC. Translated: CASSFVQGAWGYTF.

The chain couples TRBV20-1 to TRBJ1-1; D is uncertain. V shed 0 bases and J shed 7 bases, with 9 bases lying between them. The germline CDR1 and CDR2 sequences are DFQATT and SNEGSKA (reference sequence). The CDR3 covers 12 residues. The DNA for the CDR3 is TGCAGTGCTAGAGAGAGTACACGTGAAGCTTTCTTT. Its protein is CSARESTREAFF.

The rearrangement joins TRBV6-1 to TRBJ2-4, with D perhaps matching TRBD2 (6 bases). V was shortened by 8 bases and J by 0 bases, with 20 bases between the two germline ends. Germline V CDR1 and CDR2: MNHNS, SASEGT. This CDR3 has 17 residues. The CDR3 DNA sequence: TGTGCCAGCGCACTTACCTTGGGGGGAGTAGCCAAAAACATTCAGTACTTC. Translating gives CASALTLGGVAKNIQYF.

Here the CDR3 reads CASSHPRGDGYTF. In DNA, the CDR3 is TGCGCCAGCAGCCACCCCAGGGGGGATGGCTACACCTTC. The V and J genes are TRBV4-3 and TRBJ1-2; 7 positions match TRBD1. CDR1 LGHNA and CDR2 YSLEER come from the germline V gene. J was trimmed by 6 bases and V by 3 bases; bases with no gene match: 4. The CDR3 length is 13 residues.

The chain uses TRBV28 and TRBJ2-7; D not resolved. This CDR3 region has 15 residues. Trimming took off 4 bases at V and 3 bases at J, with 16 bases between the two ends. CDR1 and CDR2 (germline): MDHEN, SYDVKM. In DNA, the CDR3 is TGTGCCAGCAGTTCCCCGTCCCATTCCGGCTACGAGCAGTACTTC. Its translation is CASSSPSHSGYEQYF.

Only a few counts were recorded for this clonotype. The J gene is TRBJ2-1, the V gene TRBV30, with D hard to call. This CDR3 is built from 11 residues. Germline-derived CDR1 and CDR2 are GTSNPN and SVGIG (reference sequence). Trimming removed 0 bases from V and 10 bases from J, with 7 bases in between. The DNA for the CDR3 is TGTGCCTGGAGTGTACGGCTGGAGCAGTTCTTC. Translated, it gives CAWSVRLEQFF.

The rearrangement uses TRBV20-1 and TRBJ2-7; a weak D match, TRBD1 (6 bases). CDR3 length: 15 amino acids. V gave up 6 bases and J gave up 1 base, with 19 bases separating them. Germline V CDR1 and CDR2: DFQATT, SNEGSKA (reference sequence). For the CDR3, the DNA is TGCAGTGCGGCCCTACAGGGTCGACCGTCCTACGAGCAGTACTTC. Translating it yields CSAALQGRPSYEQYF.

DNA of the CDR3: TGTGCCAGCAGCTTAGCAGGGGGGCCCCTTGATGAGCAGTTCTTC. This translates into CASSLAGGPLDEQFF. The chain employs TRBV7-2 and TRBJ2-1; perhaps D is TRBD1 or TRBD2 (6 bases each). CDR1 and CDR2 (germline): SGHTA, FQGNSA. The CDR3 runs 15 residues. V was trimmed by 0 bases and J by 8 bases, leaving 14 bases between them.

This clonotype was seen a handful of times. The V gene is TRBV20-1, the J gene TRBJ2-1; 10 positions match TRBD2. V shed 6 bases, J shed 3 bases, and the junction held 5 bases outside the gene matches. The CDR3 length is 14 residues. Germline V CDR1 and CDR2: DFQATT, SNEGSKA (reference sequence). The CDR3 is CSAWTSGFYNEQFF. CDR3 bases: TGCAGTGCGTGGACTAGCGGATTCTACAATGAGCAGTTCTTC.

Worth noting for this clonotype: A much larger clone lies one base from this, so it may be a read error. V gene TRBV20-1 combines with J gene TRBJ1-5, with 9 positions matching TRBD1. Germline V gives CDR1 DFQATT, CDR2 SNEGSKA (reference sequence). The trim removed 2 bases at V and 4 bases at J, leaving 3 bases unmatched. This CDR3 has 14 residues. The CDR3: CSARPGQGNQPQHF. CDR3 coding DNA: TGCAGTGCTAGACCGGGACAGGGAAATCAGCCCCAGCATTTT.

This clonotype has more than one count but fewer than ten. The chain carries TRBV10-3 and TRBJ1-2; D gene uncertain. V was cut by 2 bases and J by 4 bases, with 8 bases left in between. The CDR3 runs to 13 residues. Germline assignment: CDR1 ENHRY and CDR2 SYGVKD. The CDR3 coding sequence is TGTGCCATCAGTGAGGCAGCGTTCTATGGCTACACCTTC. Encoded protein: CAISEAAFYGYTF.